Reported below is one T cell receptor (beta chain). Deletions cut 5 bases from V and 0 bases from J, with 13 bases between. This CDR3 is 15 amino acids long. CDR1 and CDR2 (germline): SGHAT, FQNNGV. This sample is drawn from a study of blood T cell repertoires in COVID-19. The assay was immunoSEQ multiplex PCR, and TCRdb's table has in-frame clones only and misses some. The table has roughly 110,000 clones, over 80% seen once. V is TRBV11-2 and J is TRBJ1-2; no reliable D call. This receptor was obtained from a woman aged 25 to 39 with acute or convalescent COVID-19. The material sequenced was peripheral blood. CDR3 nucleotides: TGTGCCAGCAGCCAATCCCTCGAGGCTAACTATGGCTACACCTTC. The encoded protein is CASSQSLEANYGYTF.